A selection of T cell receptor beta chains follows, all from one sample in a study of cytomegalovirus exposure and HLA in healthy donors. Assay: immunoSEQ multiplex PCR; the TCRdb copy retains only in-frame clones and omits some. The profile shows about 59,000 clones, 83% of them singletons. Sequencing was carried out using PBMCs. Receptor source: a human donor in good health. CDR3s include the opening cysteine and the closing phenylalanine or tryptophan. The D gene is left open where the match is weak. The listing skips clone size in some rows; elsewhere it reads once, few, many or a size class.

V gene,D gene,clone size,J gene,CDR3 protein,CDR3 DNA
TRBV10-2,.,.,TRBJ2-5,CASSAAGSQETQYF,TGCGCCAGCAGTGCCGCGGGGAGTCAAGAGACCCAGTACTTC
TRBV11-2,.,.,TRBJ1-1,CASSLVPGQLTEAFF,TGTGCCAGCAGCTTAGTCCCGGGACAACTCACTGAAGCTTTCTTT
TRBV11-2,.,.,TRBJ2-5,CASSLENQEAQYF,TGTGCCAGCAGCTTAGAAAACCAAGAGGCCCAGTACTTC
TRBV5-1,.,.,TRBJ1-5,CASSLGLGSSNQPQHF,TGCGCCAGCAGCTTGGGGCTGGGCTCTAGCAATCAGCCCCAGCATTTT
TRBV19,TRBD1,.,TRBJ2-3,CASSTGDLSTDTQYF,TGTGCCAGTAGCACAGGGGATCTTAGCACAGATACGCAGTATTTT
TRBV29-1,.,.,TRBJ2-3,CSVERITGSATQYF,TGCAGCGTTGAAAGGATTACAGGGTCGGCTACGCAGTATTTT
TRBV9,.,.,TRBJ2-1,CASSVDRGTYYNEQFF,TGTGCCAGCAGCGTAGACCGGGGAACGTACTACAATGAGCAGTTCTTC
TRBV30,.,.,TRBJ1-6,CAWRNRATNNSPLHF,TGTGCCTGGAGGAACAGGGCAACGAATAATTCACCCCTCCACTTT
TRBV2,TRBD1,.,TRBJ1-5,CASSGTGNQPQHF,TGTGCCAGCAGCGGGACAGGCAATCAGCCCCAGCATTTT
TRBV11-2,.,.,TRBJ1-1,CASRQNLGAGVAFF,TGTGCCAGCAGGCAAAATCTTGGGGCGGGGGTAGCTTTCTTT
TRBV4-3,TRBD1,.,TRBJ2-1,CASSAHLQGSYNEQFF,TGCGCCAGCAGCGCCCACCTACAGGGGTCCTACAATGAGCAGTTCTTC
TRBV4-3,.,.,TRBJ1-1,CASSQEAGTEAFF,TGCGCCAGCAGCCAAGAGGCAGGGACTGAAGCTTTCTTT
TRBV19,TRBD1,.,TRBJ1-1,CASSTRTGGTEAFF,TGTGCCAGTAGTACGAGGACAGGGGGCACTGAAGCTTTCTTT
TRBV9,.,.,TRBJ2-1,CASSVSVASVNNEQFF,TGTGCCAGCAGCGTATCGGTGGCTAGCGTAAACAATGAGCAGTTCTTC
TRBV11-3,.,few,TRBJ2-2,CASSSTGLGELFF,TGTGCCAGCAGCTCCACAGGGTTAGGGGAGCTGTTTTTT
TRBV4-3,.,.,TRBJ1-6,CASSQVAGGIGSPLHF,TGCGCCAGCAGCCAAGTTGCGGGCGGGATTGGTTCACCCCTCCACTTT
TRBV5-1,TRBD2,.,TRBJ2-3,CASSLFGGESADTQYF,TGCGCCAGCAGCTTGTTTGGGGGGGAAAGTGCAGATACGCAGTATTTT
TRBV28,TRBD2,.,TRBJ2-7,CASSLLVAGGRPYEQYF,TGTGCCAGCAGTTTATTAGTGGCGGGGGGGCGCCCCTACGAGCAGTACTTC
TRBV5-6,.,few,TRBJ1-3,CASSSETGLGNTIYF,TGTGCCAGCAGTTCAGAGACAGGCCTGGGAAACACCATATATTTT
TRBV11-2,.,.,TRBJ1-2,CASSLDWGDNYGYTF,TGTGCCAGCAGCTTAGATTGGGGGGACAACTATGGCTACACCTTC
TRBV27,.,once,TRBJ1-3,CASSLRPRGNTIYF,TGTGCCAGCAGTTTGAGGCCTCGGGGAAACACCATATATTTT
TRBV28,.,.,TRBJ1-4,CATRDNFEKLFF,TGTGCCACCAGAGACAATTTTGAAAAACTGTTTTTT
TRBV19,TRBD1,.,TRBJ1-5,CASSIPGQGAGQPQHF,TGTGCCAGTAGTATACCCGGACAGGGGGCAGGTCAGCCCCAGCATTTT
TRBV5-4,TRBD2,.,TRBJ2-1,CASSLVSGRSYEQFF,TGTGCCAGCAGCTTGGTGAGCGGGAGGAGTTATGAGCAGTTCTTC
TRBV4-3,TRBD1,.,TRBJ1-4,CASSQDTLDRGYEKLFF,TGCGCCAGCAGCCAAGATACCCTCGACAGGGGCTATGAAAAACTGTTTTTT
TRBV27,TRBD1,.,TRBJ2-1,CASSLVGTDYNEQFF,TGTGCCAGCAGTTTAGTGGGGACAGACTACAATGAGCAGTTCTTC
TRBV19,.,.,TRBJ1-1,CASTRGQLQAFF,TGTGCCAGTACACGCGGACAGCTCCAAGCTTTCTTT
TRBV29-1,TRBD1,.,TRBJ2-3,CSVEGTGTSTDTQYF,TGCAGCGTGGAGGGGACAGGGACTAGCACAGATACGCAGTATTTT